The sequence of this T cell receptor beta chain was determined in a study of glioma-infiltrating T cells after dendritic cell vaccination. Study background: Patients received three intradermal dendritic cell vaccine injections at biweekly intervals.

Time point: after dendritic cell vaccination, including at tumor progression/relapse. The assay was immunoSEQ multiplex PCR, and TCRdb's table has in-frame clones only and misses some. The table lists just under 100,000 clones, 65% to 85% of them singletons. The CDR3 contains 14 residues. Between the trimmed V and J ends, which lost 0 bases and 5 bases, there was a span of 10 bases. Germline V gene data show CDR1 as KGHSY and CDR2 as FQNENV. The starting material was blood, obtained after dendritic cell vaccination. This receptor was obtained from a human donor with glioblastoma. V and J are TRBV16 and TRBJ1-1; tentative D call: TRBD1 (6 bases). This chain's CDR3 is CASSQSQQGTEAFF. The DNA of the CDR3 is TGTGCCAGCAGCCAATCCCAGCAGGGGACTGAAGCTTTCTTT.